The present T cell receptor (beta chain) was sequenced within a study of blood T cell repertoires in COVID-19. Study at large: Specimens from acute and convalescent COVID-19 originated in the United States, Italy and Spain.

Some clones are missing from TCRdb's copy, which holds only in-frame ones; the method was immunoSEQ multiplex PCR. Of 300,000 to 400,000 clones in the sample, more than 70% are singletons; the top ten hold about 6.7%. The receptor's source is a woman in her sixties or seventies with COVID-19, enrolled during active disease. Material for sequencing was peripheral blood.

This CDR3 reads CASSLGLAVGEQYF. The CDR3 region has the DNA TGCGCCAGCAGCTTGGGCCTAGCTGTGGGGGAGCAGTACTTC. The chain has TRBV5-1 and TRBJ2-7; possibly TRBD2 for D (5 bases). The germline gives CDR1 SGHRS, CDR2 YFSETQ. The CDR3 contains 14 residues. Trimming left V 0 bases short and J 7 bases short, with 14 bases between.